Below are 3 T cell receptor beta chains sequenced from a single sample in a study of long-term antiretroviral therapy in people with HIV. At survey level, the immunoSEQ assay was run in its v3.0 version. Generated by immunoSEQ multiplex PCR, the TCRdb table keeps only in-frame clones and is missing some. The sample lists 15,000 to 20,000 clones; just under 80% were seen once. The starting material was unsorted PBMCs, obtained 0.3 years after starting antiretroviral therapy. These receptors were obtained from a woman aged 45-60 years with HIV.

The V gene is TRBV2, the J gene TRBJ2-5; perhaps TRBD1 as D (5 bases). Per germline, CDR1 SNHLY and CDR2 FYNNEI. Trimming took 4 bases from V and 5 from J, leaving 14 bases between them. The CDR3 has 14 amino acids. CDR3 amino acids: CASSASGFGETQYF. In DNA form, the CDR3 reads TGTGCCAGCAGTGCCTCAGGGTTCGGGGAGACCCAGTACTTC.

The gene calls are TRBV2 and TRBJ2-1; D may be TRBD2 (5 bases). The germline V and J ends were trimmed by 6 bases and 5 bases, with 14 bases remaining between them. Germline CDR1 SNHLY, CDR2 FYNNEI. The CDR3 spans 14 residues. The CDR3 is CASRTGPRDNEQFF. In DNA, the CDR3 is TGTGCCAGCAGGACGGGTCCGCGGGACAATGAGCAGTTCTTC.

This clone was recorded a few times. The chain employs TRBV4-2 and TRBJ2-5; TRBD2 agrees at 12 bases. The germline gives CDR1 LGHNA, CDR2 YNFKEQ. With 1 base clipped from V and 7 bases from J, the junction kept 4 bases outside the gene matches. The CDR3 runs to 15 residues. The CDR3 loop reads CASSQVVTSGGTQYF. The CDR3 region has the DNA TGTGCCAGCAGCCAAGTGGTGACTAGCGGGGGGACCCAGTACTTC.